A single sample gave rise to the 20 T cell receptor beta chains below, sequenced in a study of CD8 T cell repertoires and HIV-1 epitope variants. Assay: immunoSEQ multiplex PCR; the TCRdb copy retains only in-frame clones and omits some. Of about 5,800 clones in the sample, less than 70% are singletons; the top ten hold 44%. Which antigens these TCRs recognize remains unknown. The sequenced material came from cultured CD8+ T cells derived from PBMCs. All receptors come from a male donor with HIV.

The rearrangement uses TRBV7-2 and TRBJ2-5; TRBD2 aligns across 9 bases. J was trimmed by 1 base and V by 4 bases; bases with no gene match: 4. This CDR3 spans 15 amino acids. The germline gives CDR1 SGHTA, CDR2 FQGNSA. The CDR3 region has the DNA TGTGCCAGCAGCTCCGGCGGGGGGGTCCAAGAGACCCAGTACTTC. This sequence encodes CASSSGGGVQETQYF.

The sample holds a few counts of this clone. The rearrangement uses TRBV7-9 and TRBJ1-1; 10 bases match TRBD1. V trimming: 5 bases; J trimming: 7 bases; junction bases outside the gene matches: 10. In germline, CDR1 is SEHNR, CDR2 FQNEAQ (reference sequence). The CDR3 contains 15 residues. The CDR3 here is CASSQSTGGGYEAFF. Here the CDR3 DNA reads TGTGCCAGCAGCCAATCGACAGGGGGCGGCTATGAAGCTTTCTTT. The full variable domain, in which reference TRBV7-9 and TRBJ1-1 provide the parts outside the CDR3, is DTGVSQNPRHKITKRGQNVTFRCDPISEHNRLYWYRQTLGQGPEFLTYFQNEAQLEKSRLLSDRFSAERPKGSFSTLEIQRTEQGDSAMYLCASSQSTGGGYEAFFGQGTRLTVV.

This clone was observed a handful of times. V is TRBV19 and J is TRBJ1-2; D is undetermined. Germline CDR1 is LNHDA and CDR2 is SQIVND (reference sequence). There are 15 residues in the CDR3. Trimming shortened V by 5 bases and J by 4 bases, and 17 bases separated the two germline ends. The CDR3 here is CASSPQTGLGYGYTF. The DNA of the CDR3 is TGTGCCAGTAGTCCCCAGACCGGCCTGGGCTATGGCTACACCTTC.

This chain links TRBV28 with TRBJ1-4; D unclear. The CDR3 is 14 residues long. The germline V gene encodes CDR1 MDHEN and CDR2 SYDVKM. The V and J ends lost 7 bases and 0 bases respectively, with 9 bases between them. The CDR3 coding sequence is TGTGCCAGCACGGACGGAGCAACTAATGAAAAACTGTTTTTT. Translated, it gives CASTDGATNEKLFF. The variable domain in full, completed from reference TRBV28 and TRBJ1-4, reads DVKVTQSSRYLVKRTGEKVFLECVQDMDHENMFWYRQDPGLGLRLIYFSYDVKMKEKGDIPEGYSVSREKKERFSLILESASTNQTSMYLCASTDGATNEKLFFGSGTQLSVL.

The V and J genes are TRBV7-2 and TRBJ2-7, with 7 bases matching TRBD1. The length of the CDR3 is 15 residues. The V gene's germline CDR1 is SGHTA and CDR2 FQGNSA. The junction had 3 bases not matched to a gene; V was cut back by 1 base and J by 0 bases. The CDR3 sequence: CASSLVGTDSYEQYF. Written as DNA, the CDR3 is TGTGCCAGCAGCTTAGTAGGGACAGACTCCTACGAGCAGTACTTC.

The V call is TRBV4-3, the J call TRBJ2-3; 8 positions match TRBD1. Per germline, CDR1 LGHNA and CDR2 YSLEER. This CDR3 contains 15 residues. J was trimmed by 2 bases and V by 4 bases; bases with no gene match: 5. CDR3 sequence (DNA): TGCGCCAGCAGCCTCCGGACAGGGATCACAGATACGCAGTATTTT. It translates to CASSLRTGITDTQYF.

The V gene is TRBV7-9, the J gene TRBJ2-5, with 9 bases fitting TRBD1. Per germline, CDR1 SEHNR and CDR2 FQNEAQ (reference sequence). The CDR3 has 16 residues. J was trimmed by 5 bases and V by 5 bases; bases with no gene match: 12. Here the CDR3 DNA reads TGTGCCAGCAGCCCCCTCCCGGGACAGGGAGAGGAGACCCAGTACTTC. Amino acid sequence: CASSPLPGQGEETQYF.

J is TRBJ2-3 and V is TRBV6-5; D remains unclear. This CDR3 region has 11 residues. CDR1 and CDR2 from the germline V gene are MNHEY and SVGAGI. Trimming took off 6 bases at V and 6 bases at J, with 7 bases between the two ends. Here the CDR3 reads CASRAWDTQYF. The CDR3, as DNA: TGTGCCAGCAGAGCGTGGGATACGCAGTATTTT.

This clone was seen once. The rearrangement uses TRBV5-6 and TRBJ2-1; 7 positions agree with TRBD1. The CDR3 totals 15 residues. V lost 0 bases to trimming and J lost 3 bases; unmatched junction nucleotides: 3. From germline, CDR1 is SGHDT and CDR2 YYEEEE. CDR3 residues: CASSLEQGNYNEQFF. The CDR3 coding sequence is TGTGCCAGCAGCTTGGAACAGGGGAACTACAATGAGCAGTTCTTC.

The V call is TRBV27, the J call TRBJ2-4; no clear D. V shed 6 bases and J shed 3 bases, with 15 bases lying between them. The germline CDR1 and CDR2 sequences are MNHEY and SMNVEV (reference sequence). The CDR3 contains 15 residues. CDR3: CASSSYRIDKNIQYF. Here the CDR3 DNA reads TGTGCCAGCAGCTCCTATCGGATAGACAAAAACATTCAGTACTTC.

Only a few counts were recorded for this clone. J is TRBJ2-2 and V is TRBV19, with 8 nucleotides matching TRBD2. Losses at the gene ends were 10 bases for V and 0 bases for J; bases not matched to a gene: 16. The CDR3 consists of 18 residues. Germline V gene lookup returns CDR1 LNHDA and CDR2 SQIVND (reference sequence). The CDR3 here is CATQMGLAGKANTGELFF. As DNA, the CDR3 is TGTGCCACCCAGATGGGTCTAGCGGGCAAAGCGAACACCGGGGAGCTGTTTTTT.

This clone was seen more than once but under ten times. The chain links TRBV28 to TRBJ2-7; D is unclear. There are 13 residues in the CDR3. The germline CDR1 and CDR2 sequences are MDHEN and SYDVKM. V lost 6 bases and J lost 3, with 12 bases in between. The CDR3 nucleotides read TGTGCCAGCAGGGGAAGAGACGACTACGAGCAGTACTTC. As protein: CASRGRDDYEQYF.

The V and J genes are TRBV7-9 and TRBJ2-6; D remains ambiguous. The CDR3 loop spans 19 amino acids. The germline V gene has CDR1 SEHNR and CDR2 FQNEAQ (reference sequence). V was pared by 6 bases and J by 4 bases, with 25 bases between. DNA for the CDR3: TGTGCCAGCAGACCCAACGGGCGCGTCCGTACCGAAGGGGCCAACGTCCTGACTTTC. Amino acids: CASRPNGRVRTEGANVLTF.

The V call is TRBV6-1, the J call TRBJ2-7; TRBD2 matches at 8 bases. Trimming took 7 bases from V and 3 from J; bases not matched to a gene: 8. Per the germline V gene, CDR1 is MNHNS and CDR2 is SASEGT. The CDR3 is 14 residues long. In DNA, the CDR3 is TGTGCCAGCACCGACCGCGGGGGGAGCTACGAGCAGTACTTC. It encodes CASTDRGGSYEQYF.

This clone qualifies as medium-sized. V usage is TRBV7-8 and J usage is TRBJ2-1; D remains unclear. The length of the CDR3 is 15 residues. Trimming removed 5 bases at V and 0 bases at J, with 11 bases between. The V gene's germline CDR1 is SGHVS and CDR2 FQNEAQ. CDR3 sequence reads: CASSPGLASYNEQFF. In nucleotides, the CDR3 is TGTGCCAGCAGCCCTGGGTTGGCCTCCTACAATGAGCAGTTCTTC.

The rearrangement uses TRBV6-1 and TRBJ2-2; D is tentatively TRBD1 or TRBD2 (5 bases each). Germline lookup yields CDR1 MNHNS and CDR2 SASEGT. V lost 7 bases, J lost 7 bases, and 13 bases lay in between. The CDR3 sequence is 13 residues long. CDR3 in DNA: TGTGCCAGCAAGCCCGGGACCAACGGGGAGCTGTTTTTT. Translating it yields CASKPGTNGELFF.

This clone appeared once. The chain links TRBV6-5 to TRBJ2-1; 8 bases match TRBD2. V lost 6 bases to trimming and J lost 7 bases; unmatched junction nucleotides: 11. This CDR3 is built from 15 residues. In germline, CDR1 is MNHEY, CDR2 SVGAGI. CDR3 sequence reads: CASRSLAGTANEQFF. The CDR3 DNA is TGTGCCAGCAGATCCTTAGCGGGGACGGCGAATGAGCAGTTCTTC.

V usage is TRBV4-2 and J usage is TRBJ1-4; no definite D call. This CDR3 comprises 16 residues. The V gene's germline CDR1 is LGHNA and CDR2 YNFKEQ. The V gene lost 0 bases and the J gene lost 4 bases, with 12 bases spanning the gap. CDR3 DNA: TGTGCCAGCAGCCAAGAGGTTCCAGGCTATAATGAAAAACTGTTTTTT. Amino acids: CASSQEVPGYNEKLFF.

The CDR3 spells CASSPDYNEQFF. CDR3 bases: TGTGCCAGCAGCCCGGACTACAATGAGCAGTTCTTC. The chain couples TRBV2 to TRBJ2-1; no clear D gene. There are 12 residues in the CDR3. The ends were cut back, 6 bases at V and 3 bases at J, with 6 bases in the middle. CDR1 is SNHLY, CDR2 FYNNEI, per germline.

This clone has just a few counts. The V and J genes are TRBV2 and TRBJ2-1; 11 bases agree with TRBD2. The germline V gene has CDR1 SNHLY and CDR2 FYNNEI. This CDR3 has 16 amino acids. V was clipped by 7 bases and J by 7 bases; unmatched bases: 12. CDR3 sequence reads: CASNPLTSGEWNEQFF. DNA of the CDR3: TGTGCCAGCAATCCTCTGACTAGCGGGGAGTGGAATGAGCAGTTCTTC.